Presented here are 32 T cell receptor beta chains from one specimen sequenced in a study of T cells in Graves' hyperthyroidism and ophthalmopathy. Regions amplified from RNA transcripts were the TCR beta CDR3 regions. The HTBI primer set drove a first-round RT-PCR of the TCR CDR3. TCRdb re-derived calls from the multiplex PCR reads in MiXCR, one entry per CDR3 protein. The data show 800,000 or so distinct CDR3 sequences, over 35% seen once. The specimen sequenced was blood. Every receptor here comes from a man younger than 35 with Graves' hyperthyroidism.

This chain joins TRBV29-1 and TRBJ1-2, with D possibly being TRBD1 (5 bases). Germline lookup yields CDR1 SQVTM and CDR2 ANQGSEA. This CDR3 comprises 10 residues. The V gene lost 5 bases and the J gene lost 6 bases, with 7 bases spanning the gap. Here the CDR3 DNA reads TGCAGCGTTCCGGGGGATGGCTACACCTTC. It encodes CSVPGDGYTF.

Remarks on this clonotype: This may arise from a read error, as a much more abundant clone is one base away. This chain joins TRBV10-3 and TRBJ2-5; tentative D call: TRBD1 (7 bases). The CDR3 has 13 amino acids. Germline V CDR1 and CDR2: ENHRY, SYGVKD. Trimming pared 6 bases from V and 2 bases from J, leaving 10 bases between. CDR3 protein: CAIRPGGQETQYF. The CDR3 DNA reads TGTGCCATCAGACCAGGGGGGCAAGAGACCCAGTACTTC.

At least ten counts were recorded for this clonotype. The CDR3 sequence: CASSFEQFEAFF. The CDR3 DNA follows: TGTGCCAGCAGTTTTGAACAGTTCGAAGCTTTCTTT. This chain links TRBV7-9 with TRBJ1-1; D is undetermined. Trimming took 6 bases from V and 8 from J, leaving 13 bases between them. This CDR3 spans 12 amino acids. CDR1 is SEHNR and CDR2 is FQNEAQ in the germline V gene (reference sequence).

This rearrangement joins TRBV24-1 to TRBJ1-5; D gene ambiguous. Germline-derived CDR1 and CDR2 are KGHDR and SFDVKD. CDR3 length: 16 residues. Trimming removed 2 bases at V and 1 base at J, with 11 bases between. CDR3 in amino acids: CATSDSGPGSNQPQHF. CDR3 DNA: TGTGCCACCAGTGATTCCGGGCCCGGGAGCAATCAGCCCCAGCATTTT.

The rearrangement uses TRBV19 and TRBJ1-1; 7 positions match TRBD1. Per the germline V gene, CDR1 is LNHDA and CDR2 is SQIVND (reference sequence). The V and J ends lost 10 bases and 4 bases, in that order; junction bases with no gene match: 18. CDR3 length equals 16 residues. The CDR3 loop reads CATSLSRGRVATEAFF. CDR3 in DNA: TGTGCCACCTCTCTCTCCAGGGGGAGGGTTGCCACTGAAGCTTTCTTT.

For this clonotype: One end of the junction is discordant with germline, which a read error may explain. The chain links TRBV20-1 to TRBJ1-1, with D uncertain. The germline CDR1 and CDR2 sequences are DFQATT and SNEGSKA (reference sequence). The CDR3 covers 14 residues. The DNA of the CDR3 is TGCAGTGCCAGAGGGAGCCTCCCGAACACTGAAGCTTCCTTT. It translates to CSARGSLPNTEASF.

The table lists this clonotype with many counts. The chain employs TRBV14 and TRBJ2-7, with a tentative D call TRBD2 (6 bases). The CDR3 is 14 amino acids. Per the germline V gene, CDR1 is SGHDN and CDR2 is FVKESK. V was trimmed by 4 bases and J by 3 bases, leaving 13 bases between them. Here the CDR3 DNA reads TGTGCCAGCAGCCGGGACTGGAGGGACTACGAGCAGTACTTC. The encoded protein is CASSRDWRDYEQYF.

This clonotype was picked up a small number of times. This rearrangement joins TRBV19 to TRBJ1-5; TRBD1 aligns across 8 bases. There are 16 residues in the CDR3. Germline V gene lookup returns CDR1 LNHDA and CDR2 SQIVND (reference sequence). The junction had 12 bases not matched to a gene; V was cut back by 10 bases and J by 1 base. CDR3 in amino acids: CATEKQGEGSNQPQHF. The CDR3 DNA is TGTGCCACCGAAAAACAGGGGGAGGGGAGCAATCAGCCCCAGCATTTT.

This sequence joins TRBV7-9 and TRBJ2-2, with 7 bases fitting TRBD1. Germline assignment: CDR1 SEHNR and CDR2 FQNEAQ (reference sequence). The ends lost 6 bases at V and 7 bases at J; junction bases unmatched: 5. The CDR3 is made up of 13 amino acids. CDR3 sequence: CASRFSGGGELFF. CDR3 DNA sequence: TGTGCCAGCAGGTTCTCAGGGGGCGGGGAGCTGTTTTTT.

J is TRBJ1-4 and V is TRBV6-4; D unresolved. V was shortened by 0 bases and J by 8 bases, with 7 bases between the two germline ends. CDR1 and CDR2 from the germline V gene are MRHNA and SNTAGT. The CDR3 contains 13 residues. CDR3: CASSDSSGEKLFF. The DNA of the CDR3 is TGTGCCAGCAGTGACTCTAGCGGGGAAAAACTGTTTTTT.

This clonotype was observed a handful of times. The chain joins TRBV7-9 to TRBJ1-1, with D maybe TRBD1 (5 bases). The CDR3 runs to 17 residues. Germline CDR1 is SEHNR and CDR2 is FQNEAQ (reference sequence). V was shortened by 5 bases and J by 10 bases, with 29 bases between the two germline ends. The CDR3 is CASSHTSTGAWEQAAFF. CDR3 coding DNA: TGTGCCAGCAGCCATACTTCTACCGGGGCGTGGGAGCAGGCAGCTTTCTTT. The variable domain in full, with the rest retrieved from reference TRBV7-9 and TRBJ1-1, is DTGVSQNPRHKITKRGQNVTFRCDPISEHNRLYWYRQTLGQGPEFLTYFQNEAQLEKSRLLSDRFSAERPKGSFSTLEIQRTEQGDSAMYLCASSHTSTGAWEQAAFFGQGTRLTVV.

The J gene is TRBJ2-5, the V gene TRBV2; 8 nucleotides agree with TRBD2. The germline V gene has CDR1 SNHLY and CDR2 FYNNEI. The CDR3 contains 15 residues. V lost 8 bases, J lost 1 base, and 9 bases stayed unmatched. CDR3 in DNA: TGTGCCAGCCCCGGGAGGGGGATCACCCAAGAGACCCAGTACTTC. This encodes CASPGRGITQETQYF. The whole variable domain, remainder taken from reference TRBV2 and TRBJ2-5, is EPEVTQTPSHQVTQMGQEVILRCVPISNHLYFYWYRQILGQKVEFLVSFYNNEISEKSEIFDDQFSVERPDGSNFTLKIRSTKLEDSAMYFCASPGRGITQETQYFGPGTRLLVL.

Points on this clonotype: No conserved phenylalanine or tryptophan ends this CDR3, so it is likely a read error. This chain joins TRBV5-1 and TRBJ1-6; D is undetermined. CDR1 and CDR2 from the germline V gene are SGHRS and YFSETQ. The CDR3 consists of 15 residues. This chain's CDR3 is CASSQASSYNSPLHS. The CDR3 DNA reads TGTGCCAGCAGCCAAGCGAGCTCCTATAATTCACCCCTCCACTCT.

At least ten counts were recorded for this clonotype. This sequence joins TRBV5-1 and TRBJ2-7; D is undetermined. V was trimmed by 1 base and J by 3 bases, leaving 11 bases between them. The CDR3 is 14 residues long. Germline assignment: CDR1 SGHRS and CDR2 YFSETQ. CDR3 bases: TGCGCCAGCAGCTTGCACAGCGAGGTCTACGAGCAGTACTTC. Translated: CASSLHSEVYEQYF.

There are many counts of this clonotype. The rearrangement joins TRBV6-6 to TRBJ1-1; perhaps TRBD1 as D (6 bases). Germline CDR1 MNHNY, CDR2 SVGAGI (reference sequence). The length of the CDR3 is 15 residues. V shed 0 bases and J shed 0 bases, with 8 bases lying between them. The DNA of the CDR3 is TGTGCCAGCAGTTACTCTCCAGGGGTGAACACTGAAGCTTTCTTT. Amino acids: CASSYSPGVNTEAFF.

This clonotype was observed a handful of times. The chain is built from TRBV2 and TRBJ2-2; D not certain. Trimming took 3 bases from V and 7 from J, leaving 9 bases between them. Per germline, CDR1 SNHLY and CDR2 FYNNEI. The CDR3 has 13 residues. CDR3 in amino acids: CASSDSGFGELFF. CDR3 DNA: TGTGCCAGCAGTGATTCAGGCTTCGGGGAGCTGTTTTTT.

The gene calls are TRBV2 and TRBJ2-7; weak D call: TRBD2 (5 bases). Germline V lookup: CDR1 SNHLY, CDR2 FYNNEI. The CDR3 runs 13 residues. V shed 7 bases and J shed 0 bases, with 10 bases lying between them. The CDR3: CASTEAVSYEQYF. DNA of the CDR3: TGTGCCAGCACGGAGGCGGTCTCCTACGAGCAGTACTTC.

J is TRBJ1-2 and V is TRBV7-9; D remains unclear. Germline values: CDR1 SEHNR, CDR2 FQNEAQ (reference sequence). Between the trimmed V and J ends, which lost 8 bases and 12 bases, there was a span of 10 bases. The CDR3 runs 9 residues. DNA for the CDR3: TGTGCCAGCGTTGCGGATAACACCTTC. This codes for CASVADNTF.

A word on this clonotype: The CDR3 does not end in the conserved phenylalanine or tryptophan, so this is likely a read error. The gene calls are TRBV25-1 and TRBJ2-7; D gene ambiguous. V lost 5 bases and J 4 bases, leaving 9 bases between the germline ends. Germline V CDR1 and CDR2: MGHDK, SYGVNS. This CDR3 contains 12 residues. The DNA of the CDR3 is TGTGCCAGCAGTAAGGACGATTACGAGCAGTACCTC. This translates into CASSKDDYEQYL.

This clonotype occurred a few times. This chain links TRBV7-2 with TRBJ2-5; TRBD2 matches 7 bases. Germline values: CDR1 SGHTA, CDR2 FQGNSA. The CDR3 has 15 residues. J was trimmed by 4 bases and V by 4 bases; bases with no gene match: 9. The CDR3 sequence is CASSSVAGEGETQYF. DNA for the CDR3: TGTGCCAGCAGCTCAGTCGCGGGAGAGGGAGAGACCCAGTACTTC. The full variable domain, its missing parts supplied by reference TRBV7-2 and TRBJ2-5, is GAGVSQSPSNKVTEKGKDVELRCDPISGHTALYWYRQSLGQGLEFLIYFQGNSAPDKSGLPSDRFSAERTGGSVSTLTIQRTQQEDSAVYLCASSSVAGEGETQYFGPGTRLLVL.

This clonotype has more than one count but fewer than ten. One junction end disagrees with the germline gene, perhaps due to a read error. This chain joins TRBV10-3 and TRBJ2-7; 7 nucleotides match TRBD1. The CDR3 sequence is 14 residues long. Germline V gene lookup returns CDR1 ENHRY and CDR2 SYGVKD. For the CDR3, the DNA is TGTGCCAGCAGTGGCCCCGGGACAGTCTACGAGCAGTACTTC. Its translation: CASSGPGTVYEQYF.

The chain has TRBV7-2 and TRBJ1-1; D gene ambiguous. The CDR3 contains 12 residues. The V and J ends lost 6 bases and 5 bases respectively, with 10 bases between them. Looked up from germline, CDR1 is SGHTA and CDR2 is FQGNSA. DNA for the CDR3: TGTGCCAGCAGTTATGACGGGACTGAAGCTTTCTTT. As protein: CASSYDGTEAFF.

In the case of this clonotype: A much larger clone lies a single base off, so this may be a read error. The rearrangement links TRBV9 to TRBJ1-6; D call uncertain. CDR1 and CDR2 (germline): SGDLS, YYNGEE. The CDR3 sequence is 15 residues long. In DNA form, the CDR3 reads TGTGCCAGCAGCGTAGGTCAAGCATATAATTCACCCCCCCACTTT. As protein: CASSVGQAYNSPPHF.

J is TRBJ2-1 and V is TRBV20-1; D is perhaps TRBD2 (5 bases). This CDR3 comprises 12 residues. The V and J ends lost 6 bases and 4 bases respectively, with 10 bases between them. CDR1 DFQATT and CDR2 SNEGSKA come from the germline V gene (reference sequence). The CDR3 nucleotides read TGCAGTGCCCCCGGGAAGTACAATGAGCAGTTCTTC. Amino acid sequence: CSAPGKYNEQFF.

This clonotype was counted ten times or more. The chain links TRBV4-1 to TRBJ2-7; 9 bases fit TRBD2. V dropped 4 bases and J dropped 9; count of bases not matched to a gene: 13. The CDR3 runs 15 residues. Germline CDR1 is MGHRA and CDR2 is YSYEKL. The chain's CDR3 is CASSPGVLAGAWQYF. The CDR3 bases are TGCGCCAGCAGCCCCGGGGTCTTAGCGGGAGCGTGGCAGTACTTC.

This clonotype has just one count. The J gene is TRBJ2-1, the V gene TRBV29-1, with 7 bases that match TRBD1. Germline CDR1 is SQVTM and CDR2 is ANQGSEA. J was trimmed by 0 bases and V by 6 bases; bases with no gene match: 5. The CDR3 spans 14 residues. The CDR3 DNA is TGCAGCGTACTGACAGGGAGCTCCTACAATGAGCAGTTCTTC. It translates to CSVLTGSSYNEQFF.

In the case of this clonotype: Relative to the germline gene, one junction end is altered; a read error may explain this. CDR3 loop: CASSSGGDPKEKLFF. DNA for the CDR3: TGTGCCAGCAGCTCAGGGGGCGACCCTAAAGAAAAACTGTTTTTT. This chain joins TRBV5-6 and TRBJ1-4; 8 bases are shared with TRBD1. CDR1 and CDR2 (germline): SGHDT, YYEEEE. The CDR3 spans 15 residues.

A word on this clonotype: Just one base apart from a much larger clone, this may be a read error. The V call is TRBV20-1, the J call TRBJ1-2; D gene uncertain. With 3 bases removed from V and 6 bases from J, the gap between germline ends came to 8 bases. CDR1 DFQATT and CDR2 SNEGSKA come from the germline V gene (reference sequence). This CDR3 has 11 residues. Written as DNA, the CDR3 is TGCAGTGCTAGGGGGAACGATGGCTACACCTTC. Protein product: CSARGNDGYTF.

In regard to this clonotype: A clone one base away is much larger, so this may be a read error. This sequence joins TRBV2 and TRBJ1-1; D is possibly TRBD1 (5 bases). Germline loops: CDR1 SNHLY, CDR2 FYNNEI. V dropped 4 bases and J dropped 0 bases, with 9 bases sitting between them. The CDR3 has 14 residues. CDR3 amino acids: CASSGQIMNTEAFF. DNA for the CDR3: TGTGCCAGCAGTGGACAGATTATGAACACTGAAGCTTTCTTT.

This clonotype was detected a few times. The chain has TRBV9 and TRBJ2-2; 7 nucleotides agree with TRBD1. V lost 0 bases and J lost 9; bases outside the gene matches: 8. Germline V lookup: CDR1 SGDLS, CDR2 YYNGEE. The CDR3 is 15 amino acids. This CDR3 is CASSVGGQAGRELFF. As DNA, the CDR3 is TGTGCCAGCAGCGTAGGTGGACAGGCTGGGAGGGAGCTGTTTTTT.

V and J are TRBV5-1 and TRBJ2-7; TRBD2 is a possible D gene (5 bases). V was trimmed by 0 bases and J by 3 bases, leaving 10 bases between them. Germline loops: CDR1 SGHRS, CDR2 YFSETQ. This CDR3 has 14 amino acids. The CDR3 coding sequence is TGCGCCAGCAGCTTGGAAGCGGTAAACTACGAGCAGTACTTC. As protein: CASSLEAVNYEQYF.

This clonotype was found a few times. The V call is TRBV20-1, the J call TRBJ2-5; the match to TRBD2 covers 10 bases. CDR3 length: 15 residues. The junction had 4 bases not matched to a gene; V was cut back by 1 base and J by 2 bases. CDR1 is DFQATT, CDR2 SNEGSKA, per germline (reference sequence). CDR3 sequence: CSARAFSGGQETQYF. Written as DNA, the CDR3 is TGCAGTGCTAGAGCATTTAGCGGGGGGCAAGAGACCCAGTACTTC.